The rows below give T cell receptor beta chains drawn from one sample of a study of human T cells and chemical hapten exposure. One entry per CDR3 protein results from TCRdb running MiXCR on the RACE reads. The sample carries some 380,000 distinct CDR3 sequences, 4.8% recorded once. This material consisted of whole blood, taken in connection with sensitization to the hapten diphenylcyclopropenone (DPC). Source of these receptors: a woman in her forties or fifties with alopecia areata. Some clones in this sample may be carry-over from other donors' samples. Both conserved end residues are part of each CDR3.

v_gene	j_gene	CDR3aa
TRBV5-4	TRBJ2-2	CASSLSRDRGTGELFF
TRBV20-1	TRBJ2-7	CSAPRTGENEQYF
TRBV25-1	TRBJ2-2	CASSNTNTGELFF
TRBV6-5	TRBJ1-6	CASSYNRGPNSPLHF
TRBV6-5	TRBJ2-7	CASSYSGTGGWEQYF
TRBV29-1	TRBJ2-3	CSVVSGGDTQYF
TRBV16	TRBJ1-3	CASSHFERQGAHSGNTIYF
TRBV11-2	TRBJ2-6	CASSQNAAPGLSGANVLTF
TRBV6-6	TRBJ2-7	CASSSAVEQYF
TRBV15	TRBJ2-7	CATSKDSSSYEQYF
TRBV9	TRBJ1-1	CASSPRQLAEAFF
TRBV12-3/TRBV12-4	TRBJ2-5	CASSLRTSGLGSQYF
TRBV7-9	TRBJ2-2	CASSVGTSGRNTGELFF
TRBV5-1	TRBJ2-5	CASSEGTGGQETQYF
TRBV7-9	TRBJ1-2	CASSSGQGGRSNYGYTF
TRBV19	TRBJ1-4	CASSRRDPRAEKLFF
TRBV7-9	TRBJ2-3	CASSNPGGGDTQYF
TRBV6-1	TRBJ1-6	CASSEKGTHSPLHF
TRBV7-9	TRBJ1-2	CASSHTGRSSDGYTF
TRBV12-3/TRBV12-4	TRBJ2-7	CASTLGPTDEQYF
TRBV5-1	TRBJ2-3	CASRLQGAEGTQYF
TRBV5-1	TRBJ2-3	CASSFPPQGTDTQYF
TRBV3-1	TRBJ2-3	CASSQETGGGTDTQYF
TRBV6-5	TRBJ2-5	CASSFDSGETQYF
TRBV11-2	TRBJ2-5	CASSLSRARETQYF
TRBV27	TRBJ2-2	CASSLIRQNSGELFF
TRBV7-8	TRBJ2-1	CASSTSGTTYNEQFF
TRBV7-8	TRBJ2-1	CASSPRDRGNEQFF
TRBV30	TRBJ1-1	CAWRGSEAFF
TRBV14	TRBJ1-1	CASSPSYRATNTEAFF
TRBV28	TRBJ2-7	CASSPLESEQYF
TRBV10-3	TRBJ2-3	CAISAGRADTQYF
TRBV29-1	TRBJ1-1	CSVVPREFRDTEAFF
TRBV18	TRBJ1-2	CASSPRGGDGYTF
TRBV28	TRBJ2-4	CASSRRVLAKNIQYF
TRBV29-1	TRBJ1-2	CSVVGGDFYGYTF
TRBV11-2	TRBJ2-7	CASSPGQGAGYEQYF
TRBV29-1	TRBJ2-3	CSVVRGGTDTQYF
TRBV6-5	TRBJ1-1	CASSYGLRAFF
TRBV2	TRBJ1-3	CASSESLGGGVTGNTIYF